This T cell receptor (beta chain) was sequenced during a study of control samples from healthy donors and cancer patients. CDR1 SGHTA and CDR2 FQGNSA come from the germline V gene. With 5 bases removed from V and 0 bases from J, the gap between germline ends came to 13 bases. The CDR3 runs 15 residues. The data were produced by immunoSEQ multiplex PCR, yet TCRdb's version contains in-frame clones alone and is incomplete. The table includes over 60,000 clones, about 90% detected once. This TCR derives from a woman aged 60-75 years with head and neck cancer. This chain links TRBV7-2 with TRBJ1-2; D may be TRBD1 (6 bases). The sample taken for sequencing was PBMCs. In DNA form, the CDR3 reads TGTGCCAGCAGCCCAGGGACATTTACTAACTATGGCTACACCTTC. This encodes CASSPGTFTNYGYTF.